These 10 T cell receptor beta chains were all obtained from the same sample, sequenced in a study of cytomegalovirus exposure and HLA in healthy donors. The protocol was immunoSEQ multiplex PCR, while the TCRdb copy is restricted to in-frame clones and leaves out a portion. The table shows about 120,000 clones, with over 75% occurring only once. Sequenced input: PBMCs. The source of these receptors is a young woman in good health and CMV-seronegative.

The chain links TRBV11-3 to TRBJ1-2; D remains unclear. Per the germline V gene, CDR1 is SGHNT and CDR2 is YENEEA. Trimming took off 1 base at V and 7 bases at J, with 10 bases between the two ends. The CDR3 runs 13 residues. In DNA form, the CDR3 reads TGTGCCAGCAGCTTAGGTATTGCGAGTGGCTACACCTTC. Its translation: CASSLGIASGYTF.

The chain is built from TRBV29-1 and TRBJ2-5; maybe TRBD1 (6 bases). CDR1 and CDR2 (germline): SQVTM, ANQGSEA. The CDR3 extends over 14 amino acids. Trimming removed 7 bases from V and 4 bases from J, with 19 bases in between. CDR3 bases: TGCAGCGCCGGCATCGGCCCAGGGGCAGAGACCCAGTACTTC. Protein sequence: CSAGIGPGAETQYF.

V is TRBV6-5 and J is TRBJ1-2; 11 nucleotides align to TRBD1. The CDR3 spans 14 residues. Germline V gene sequence: CDR1 MNHEY, CDR2 SVGAGI. With 4 bases clipped from V and 7 bases from J, the junction kept 5 bases outside the gene matches. CDR3 sequence reads: CASSFSGTGGGYTF. The CDR3 DNA is TGTGCCAGCAGTTTTTCCGGGACAGGGGGTGGCTACACCTTC.

The rearrangement uses TRBV5-1 and TRBJ2-7; no clear D. The CDR3 is 13 residues long. V was shortened by 4 bases and J by 3 bases, with 11 bases between the two germline ends. Germline loops: CDR1 SGHRS, CDR2 YFSETQ. CDR3 region: CASSLDMGYEQYF. As DNA, the CDR3 is TGCGCCAGCAGCCTCGACATGGGCTACGAGCAGTACTTC.

The V gene is TRBV25-1, the J gene TRBJ1-2, with D possibly being TRBD1 (5 bases). CDR3 length: 14 amino acids. The V gene lost 2 bases and the J gene lost 8 bases, with 15 bases spanning the gap. Germline CDR1 MGHDK, CDR2 SYGVNS. CDR3 in DNA: TGTGCCAGCAGTGAACCCGGTGGGGCGAGGGGCTACACCTTC. Translated: CASSEPGGARGYTF.

As DNA, the CDR3 is TGTGCCAGCAGCCCCTCGGGCGGGGCGACAGGGGAGCAGTTCTTC. Residues: CASSPSGGATGEQFF. V and J are TRBV7-3 and TRBJ2-1, with D possibly TRBD1 on 7 matching bases. CDR1 is SGHTA and CDR2 is FQGTGA in the germline V gene. Trimming took 5 bases from V and 10 from J, leaving 21 bases between them. The CDR3 extends over 15 amino acids.

The rearrangement joins TRBV7-2 to TRBJ2-3; unclear D gene. This CDR3 comprises 12 residues. Germline loops: CDR1 SGHTA, CDR2 FQGNSA. The V end lost 4 bases, the J end lost 2 bases, and 4 bases lay between the germline ends. The CDR3: CASSSLTDTQYF. CDR3 coding DNA: TGTGCCAGCAGCTCTCTCACAGATACGCAGTATTTT.

The chain carries TRBV19 and TRBJ1-3, with TRBD1 as a possible D gene (6 bases). This CDR3 has 14 residues. V shed 6 bases and J shed 0 bases, with 9 bases lying between them. Germline CDR1 LNHDA, CDR2 SQIVND (reference sequence). The CDR3 sequence: CASRGQFSGNTIYF. Here the CDR3 DNA reads TGTGCCAGTAGAGGACAGTTCTCTGGAAACACCATATATTTT. The full variable domain, its missing parts supplied by reference TRBV19 and TRBJ1-3, is DGGITQSPKYLFRKEGQNVTLSCEQNLNHDAMYWYRQDPGQGLRLIYYSQIVNDFQKGDIAEGYSVSREKKESFPLTVTSAQKNPTAFYLCASRGQFSGNTIYFGEGSWLTVV.

J is TRBJ1-1 and V is TRBV14; 7 bases are shared with TRBD1. Germline-derived CDR1 and CDR2 are SGHDN and FVKESK. The CDR3 covers 18 residues. V shed 1 base, J shed 5 bases, and the junction held 16 bases outside the gene matches. Here the CDR3 reads CASSQARWVRGNWTEAFF. The CDR3 bases are TGTGCCAGCAGCCAAGCGAGATGGGTCAGGGGGAATTGGACTGAAGCTTTCTTT.

This clone was detected only once. V and J are TRBV6-5 and TRBJ2-1, with 8 bases fitting TRBD1. The CDR3 length is 13 residues. With V trimmed by 5 bases and J by 5 bases, 2 bases remained unmatched. Germline assignment: CDR1 MNHEY and CDR2 SVGAGI. The CDR3 nucleotides are TGTGCCAGCAGTGAGACAGGGGACAATGAGCAGTTCTTC. It codes for CASSETGDNEQFF.